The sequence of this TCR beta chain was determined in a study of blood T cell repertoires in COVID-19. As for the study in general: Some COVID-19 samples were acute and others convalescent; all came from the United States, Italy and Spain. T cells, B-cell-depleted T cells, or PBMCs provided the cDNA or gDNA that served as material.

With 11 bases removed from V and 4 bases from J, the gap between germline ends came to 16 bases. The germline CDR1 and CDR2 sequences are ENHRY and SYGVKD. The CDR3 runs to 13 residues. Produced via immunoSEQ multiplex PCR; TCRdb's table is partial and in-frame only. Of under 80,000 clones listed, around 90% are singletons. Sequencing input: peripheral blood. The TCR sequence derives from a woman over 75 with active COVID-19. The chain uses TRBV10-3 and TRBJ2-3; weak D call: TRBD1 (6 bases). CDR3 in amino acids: CAAGPTGPDTQYF. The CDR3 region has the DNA TGTGCCGCTGGGCCTACAGGGCCAGATACGCAGTATTTT.